This T cell receptor beta chain was sequenced for a study of T cell changes during pregnancy in multiple sclerosis (dated by TCRdb to between 2018 and 2020). For the study in its entirety: The study looked at changes in the T cell repertoire across pregnancy in women with multiple sclerosis.

Notes on this clone: This clone's antigen is unknown. Base qualities are missing; no much larger clone stands one base away.

In the germline V gene, CDR1 corresponds to LGHNA and CDR2 to YSLEER. Trimming leaves V shorter by 2 bases and J shorter by 4 bases, with the junction holding 6 bases beyond the gene matches. The CDR3 holds 15 amino acids from the cysteine to the phenylalanine. Only the CDR3 DNA stays, 45 bases, in frame from base 1. The library came from the immunoSEQ multiplex PCR assay. TCRdb retrieved this table from immuneACCESS and kept in-frame rearrangements only. Not all clones are present; in checked studies, unresolved V genes account for under half, and no reason is known for the remainder. This sample gives fewer than 35,000 clones in total; roughly 90% of them show up just once. Of the sample, 0.44% falls within the top ten clones.

The sequencing here drew on CD4+ T cells from peripheral blood mononuclear cells, taken in the second trimester of pregnancy. The origin of this receptor is a female donor in good health, enrolled as a control in a pregnancy study. The chain couples TRBV4-3 to TRBJ1-1, with TRBD1 matching 8 junction bases. The CDR3 reads CASSQTTGGITEAFF. In nucleotide form, the sequence is TGCGCCAGCAGCCAAACCACAGGGGGTATCACTGAAGCTTTCTTT.